This is a list of T cell receptor beta chains from one sample in a study of T cells in Graves' hyperthyroidism and ophthalmopathy. A single record per CDR3 protein comes from TCRdb applying MiXCR to the multiplex PCR reads. The table includes roughly 570,000 distinct CDR3 sequences, 15% to 18% detected once. Sequencing was done on a sample of blood. These receptors were taken from a woman under 40 with Graves' hyperthyroidism. Each CDR3 is given with its conserved first and last residue. The D gene is left open where the match is weak. Only part of the rows carry a size: once, few, many, or a class if the clone is expanded.

clone size: -; V gene: TRBV30; D gene: TRBD2; J gene: TRBJ2-4; CDR3 protein: CAWSEPGRNIQYF; CDR3 DNA: TGTGCCTGGAGTGAGCCCGGGAGGAACATTCAGTACTTC
clone size: many; V gene: TRBV6-1; D gene: TRBD2; J gene: TRBJ2-1; CDR3 protein: CASSPLWTSGSGNEQFF; CDR3 DNA: TGTGCCAGCAGTCCTCTCTGGACTAGCGGGAGTGGCAATGAGCAGTTCTTC
clone size: many; V gene: TRBV6-1; D gene: -; J gene: TRBJ2-7; CDR3 protein: CASSPLFRGIPSHEQYF; CDR3 DNA: TGTGCCAGCAGTCCCCTCTTTAGGGGAATCCCCTCCCACGAGCAGTACTTC
clone size: -; V gene: TRBV18; D gene: -; J gene: TRBJ1-1; CDR3 protein: CASSATGEDTEAFF; CDR3 DNA: TGTGCCAGCTCAGCGACAGGAGAGGACACTGAAGCTTTCTTT
clone size: few; V gene: TRBV10-3; D gene: TRBD1; J gene: TRBJ1-1; CDR3 protein: CATKVGQANTEAFF; CDR3 DNA: TGTGCCACAAAAGTAGGACAGGCCAACACTGAAGCTTTCTTT
clone size: many; V gene: TRBV28; D gene: -; J gene: TRBJ2-5; CDR3 protein: CASSYYRGQAGGIETQYF; CDR3 DNA: TGTGCCAGCAGTTACTACAGGGGGCAAGCGGGAGGTATAGAGACCCAGTACTTC
clone size: -; V gene: TRBV2; D gene: -; J gene: TRBJ2-5; CDR3 protein: CASSAGSPRETQYF; CDR3 DNA: TGTGCCAGCAGTGCCGGGTCCCCAAGAGAGACCCAGTACTTC
clone size: few; V gene: TRBV7-9; D gene: -; J gene: TRBJ2-5; CDR3 protein: CASSLAQMVGMETQYF; CDR3 DNA: TGTGCCAGCAGCTTAGCGCAGATGGTAGGGATGGAGACCCAGTACTTC
clone size: -; V gene: TRBV7-9; D gene: -; J gene: TRBJ2-2; CDR3 protein: CASSYTGPGELFF; CDR3 DNA: TGTGCCAGCAGCTACACAGGGCCCGGGGAGCTGTTTTTT
clone size: few; V gene: TRBV12-5; D gene: -; J gene: TRBJ2-1; CDR3 protein: CASGPLGAQVDEQFF; CDR3 DNA: TGTGCTAGTGGCCCTCTGGGCGCGCAGGTGGATGAGCAGTTCTTC
clone size: many; V gene: TRBV6-5; D gene: -; J gene: TRBJ2-7; CDR3 protein: CASSYSPGGGYEQYF; CDR3 DNA: TGTGCCAGCAGTTACTCCCCCGGCGGCGGCTACGAGCAGTACTTC
clone size: -; V gene: TRBV6-1; D gene: -; J gene: TRBJ1-4; CDR3 protein: CASSAMAGSNEKLFF; CDR3 DNA: TGTGCCAGCAGTGCGATGGCAGGGTCGAATGAAAAACTGTTTTTT
clone size: few; V gene: TRBV20-1; D gene: -; J gene: TRBJ2-2; CDR3 protein: CSARVNIGQVNTGELFF; CDR3 DNA: TGCAGTGCTAGAGTTAATATTGGGCAGGTGAACACCGGGGAGCTGTTTTTT
clone size: many; V gene: TRBV3-1; D gene: -; J gene: TRBJ2-3; CDR3 protein: CASSRGQERAKFRLKTDTQYF; CDR3 DNA: TGTGCCAGCAGCCGAGGGCAGGAGAGGGCCAAATTCCGGCTAAAGACAGATACGCAGTATTTT
clone size: -; V gene: TRBV7-8; D gene: -; J gene: TRBJ2-6; CDR3 protein: CASTPFEAGANVLTF; CDR3 DNA: TGTGCCAGCACCCCCTTCGAGGCAGGGGCCAACGTCCTGACTTTC
clone size: -; V gene: TRBV24-1; D gene: -; J gene: TRBJ2-7; CDR3 protein: CATESLSYEQYF; CDR3 DNA: TGTGCCACCGAATCACTCTCCTACGAGCAGTACTTC
clone size: many; V gene: TRBV6-2/TRBV6-3; D gene: -; J gene: TRBJ2-7; CDR3 protein: CASSYSVGGYEQYF; CDR3 DNA: TGTGCCAGCAGTTACTCAGTCGGAGGCTACGAGCAGTACTTC
clone size: -; V gene: TRBV12-3/TRBV12-4; D gene: TRBD2; J gene: TRBJ2-7; CDR3 protein: CASRLGLAGAVEQYF; CDR3 DNA: TGTGCCAGCAGGTTGGGACTAGCGGGAGCCGTCGAGCAGTACTTC
clone size: -; V gene: TRBV7-9; D gene: TRBD1; J gene: TRBJ1-1; CDR3 protein: CASGLADRGLEAFF; CDR3 DNA: TGTGCCAGCGGCTTAGCGGACAGGGGCCTTGAAGCTTTCTTT
clone size: many; V gene: TRBV6-2/TRBV6-3; D gene: TRBD2; J gene: TRBJ2-1; CDR3 protein: CASTPGTSGGSSYNEQFF; CDR3 DNA: TGTGCCAGCACCCCAGGGACTAGCGGGGGGAGCTCCTACAATGAGCAGTTCTTC
clone size: many; V gene: TRBV28; D gene: -; J gene: TRBJ1-1; CDR3 protein: CASSLSGRSEAFF; CDR3 DNA: TGTGCCAGCAGTCTAAGCGGGCGCAGTGAAGCTTTCTTT
clone size: many; V gene: TRBV30; D gene: TRBD1; J gene: TRBJ2-2; CDR3 protein: CAWSLGQAGELFF; CDR3 DNA: TGTGCCTGGAGTCTTGGACAGGCCGGGGAGCTGTTTTTT
clone size: -; V gene: TRBV29-1; D gene: TRBD2; J gene: TRBJ2-1; CDR3 protein: CSVEDGTGGDEQFF; CDR3 DNA: TGCAGCGTGGAGGACGGGACTGGGGGGGATGAGCAGTTCTTC
clone size: many; V gene: TRBV28; D gene: -; J gene: TRBJ2-7; CDR3 protein: CASSFHLGEGTSYEQYF; CDR3 DNA: TGTGCCAGCAGTTTCCATTTAGGAGAGGGAACCTCCTACGAGCAGTACTTC
clone size: -; V gene: TRBV7-8; D gene: TRBD1; J gene: TRBJ2-7; CDR3 protein: CASSSPQGAEQYF; CDR3 DNA: TGTGCCAGCAGCTCCCCACAGGGGGCGGAGCAGTACTTC
clone size: few; V gene: TRBV5-6; D gene: -; J gene: TRBJ2-3; CDR3 protein: CASSLILTGGVADTQYF; CDR3 DNA: TGTGCCAGCAGCCTGATCTTAACAGGGGGGGTGGCAGATACGCAGTATTTT
clone size: many; V gene: TRBV3-1; D gene: -; J gene: TRBJ2-5; CDR3 protein: CASSPTLAETQYF; CDR3 DNA: TGTGCCAGCAGCCCCACCCTAGCGGAGACCCAGTACTTC
clone size: -; V gene: TRBV11-2; D gene: -; J gene: TRBJ2-7; CDR3 protein: CASSLSGLSSEQYF; CDR3 DNA: TGTGCCAGCAGCTTATCCGGACTATCGTCCGAGCAGTACTTC
clone size: -; V gene: TRBV19; D gene: -; J gene: TRBJ2-7; CDR3 protein: CASSVDGPYEQYF; CDR3 DNA: TGTGCCAGTAGCGTGGACGGACCCTACGAGCAGTACTTC
clone size: -; V gene: TRBV4-3; D gene: -; J gene: TRBJ2-1; CDR3 protein: CASSQVYNPPIINEQFF; CDR3 DNA: TGCGCCAGCAGCCAAGTTTACAACCCACCGATTATCAATGAGCAGTTCTTC